This entry lists 21 T cell receptor beta chains sequenced from one sample in a study of T-cell memory formation after mild COVID-19. TCRdb fed the 5' RACE reads into MiXCR, producing one record per CDR3 protein. The table shows about 470,000 distinct CDR3 sequences, with 15% to 20% occurring only once. Input material: PBMCs or a T cell subset sorted from them (not recorded which). All receptors derive from an adult woman who had mild COVID-19 (a few samples of this study predate the infection). Cell type and time point are not known.

This chain links TRBV6-1 with TRBJ2-1, with TRBD1 matching over 9 bases. Germline-derived CDR1 and CDR2 are MNHNS and SASEGT. V lost 5 bases, J lost 8 bases, and 4 bases stayed unmatched. The CDR3 sequence is 13 residues long. CDR3 loop: CASSKGQGYEQFF. As DNA, the CDR3 is TGTGCCAGCAGTAAGGGACAGGGATATGAGCAGTTCTTC.

Points on this clonotype: A single base separates this from a much larger clone, so it may be a read error. The chain couples TRBV4-1 to TRBJ2-7, with D hard to call. V gave up 1 base and J gave up 1 base, with 5 bases separating them. Germline V gene lookup returns CDR1 MGHRA and CDR2 YSYEKL. CDR3 size: 13 residues. For the CDR3, the DNA is TGCGCCAGCAGCCAAGTCGAATCCTACGAGCAGTACTTC. It is translated as CASSQVESYEQYF.

A few counts support this clonotype. J is TRBJ2-5 and V is TRBV9; no clear D gene. Looked up from germline, CDR1 is SGDLS and CDR2 is YYNGEE. The CDR3 is made up of 13 amino acids. V was clipped by 1 base and J by 4 bases, with 8 bases between them. DNA of the CDR3: TGTGCCAGCAGCGTAAGGAGCGCAGAGACCCAGTACTTC. It translates to CASSVRSAETQYF.

J is TRBJ1-1 and V is TRBV6-5, with unresolved D. The V gene's germline CDR1 is MNHEY and CDR2 SVGAGI. This CDR3 has 14 residues. Trimming pared 2 bases from V and 6 bases from J, leaving 13 bases between. CDR3 bases: TGTGCCAGCAGTTACCGGGGATGGAGGTCTGAAGCTTTCTTT. Its protein is CASSYRGWRSEAFF.

This clonotype was counted between two and nine times. The chain is built from TRBV20-1 and TRBJ2-1; D may be TRBD1 (6 bases). Trimming stripped 6 bases from V and 9 bases from J, with 24 bases between. This CDR3 comprises 15 residues. Germline lookup yields CDR1 DFQATT and CDR2 SNEGSKA (reference sequence). CDR3 region: CSAPDSPRGATEQFF. The DNA of the CDR3 is TGCAGTGCACCGGACAGTCCAAGAGGGGCCACTGAGCAGTTCTTC.

The table lists this clonotype with a few counts. The chain joins TRBV6-5 to TRBJ1-1; maybe TRBD1 (5 bases). The CDR3 is made up of 14 amino acids. The germline gives CDR1 MNHEY, CDR2 SVGAGI. The V and J ends lost 0 bases and 7 bases respectively, with 12 bases between them. The CDR3 bases are TGTGCCAGCAGTTACTCGGCGGGGGGGAGTGAAGCTTTCTTT. This gives the protein CASSYSAGGSEAFF.

This clonotype was counted between two and nine times. This rearrangement joins TRBV5-5 to TRBJ2-5; 8 bases map to TRBD2. V trimming: 0 bases; J trimming: 5 bases; junction bases outside the gene matches: 12. Germline V gives CDR1 SGHKS, CDR2 YYEKEE (reference sequence). The CDR3 totals 17 residues. The CDR3 bases are TGTGCCAGCAGCTTGGTCGTTGGACTAGCTTCGGGGGAGACCCAGTACTTC. The encoded protein is CASSLVVGLASGETQYF.

The chain joins TRBV7-9 to TRBJ2-3, with D unclear. CDR1 and CDR2 from the germline V gene are SEHNR and FQNEAQ (reference sequence). The CDR3 totals 16 residues. Trimming removed 2 bases from V and 5 bases from J, with 17 bases in between. CDR3 DNA: TGTGCCAGCAGCTTATTCTTAGAAACGGTTGAAGATACGCAGTATTTT. Its protein is CASSLFLETVEDTQYF.

This rearrangement joins TRBV19 to TRBJ1-5; D remains unclear. Germline CDR1 LNHDA, CDR2 SQIVND (reference sequence). Trimming removed 5 bases from V and 0 bases from J, with 8 bases in between. This CDR3 is built from 14 residues. The CDR3 nucleotides are TGTGCCAGTAGTTTACAGTATAGCAATCAGCCCCAGCATTTT. It translates to CASSLQYSNQPQHF.

This clonotype was observed a few times. The rearrangement links TRBV27 to TRBJ2-2, with TRBD2 matching 7 bases. This CDR3 contains 15 residues. J was trimmed by 7 bases and V by 3 bases; bases with no gene match: 8. CDR1 is MNHEY, CDR2 SMNVEV, per germline (reference sequence). The CDR3 nucleotides read TGTGCCAGCAGTTTCCTCGGCAGCGGGGACGGGGAGCTGTTTTTT. Translation: CASSFLGSGDGELFF.

The chain joins TRBV30 to TRBJ1-1, with D unclear. V was pared by 0 bases and J by 2 bases, with 7 bases between. Germline V gives CDR1 GTSNPN, CDR2 SVGIG (reference sequence). The CDR3 has 13 amino acids. In nucleotides, the CDR3 is TGTGCCTGGAGTGTGTCCGCAAACACTGAAGCTTTCTTT. Translation gives CAWSVSANTEAFF. The complete variable domain, with remaining parts taken from reference TRBV30 and TRBJ1-1, reads SQTIHQWPATLVQPVGSPLSLECTVEGTSNPNLYWYRQAAGRGLQLLFYSVGIGQISSEVPQNLSASRPQDRQFILSSKKLLLSDSGFYLCAWSVSANTEAFFGQGTRLTVV.

Only a few counts were recorded for this clonotype. The V gene is TRBV6-1, the J gene TRBJ1-1, with 7 bases identical to TRBD1. J was trimmed by 1 base and V by 7 bases; bases with no gene match: 6. The CDR3 is 14 amino acids. Germline CDR1 reads MNHNS; CDR2 reads SASEGT. DNA of the CDR3: TGTGCCAGCACCGAGGACAGGTCGAACACTGAAGCTTTCTTT. Translating it yields CASTEDRSNTEAFF.

This clonotype was detected many times. The CDR3 protein is CASSAGLAGPQETQYF. DNA for the CDR3: TGCGCCAGCAGCGCGGGACTAGCGGGGCCTCAAGAGACCCAGTACTTC. The genes are TRBV5-1 and TRBJ2-5, with 13 bases aligning to TRBD2. V trimming: 4 bases; J trimming: 2 bases; junction bases outside the gene matches: 5. The CDR3 has 16 residues. CDR1 SGHRS and CDR2 YFSETQ come from the germline V gene.

The chain recombines TRBV9 with TRBJ2-3, with TRBD1 as a possible D gene (6 bases). Trimming stripped 4 bases from V and 0 bases from J, with 15 bases between. Germline V gene data show CDR1 as SGDLS and CDR2 as YYNGEE. The CDR3 length is 16 residues. CDR3 sequence: CASSPGVHPSTDTQYF. The CDR3 coding sequence is TGTGCCAGCAGCCCAGGGGTCCATCCCAGCACAGATACGCAGTATTTT.

The V and J genes are TRBV5-1 and TRBJ1-1, with TRBD1 matching over 9 bases. V lost 4 bases and J lost 6; bases outside the gene matches: 13. Germline CDR1 reads SGHRS; CDR2 reads YFSETQ. The length of the CDR3 is 16 residues. The CDR3 sequence: CASSRTDRGAGSEAFF. In nucleotides, the CDR3 is TGCGCCAGCAGCCGAACGGACAGGGGCGCCGGGTCTGAAGCTTTCTTT.

The chain carries TRBV5-1 and TRBJ1-4; D is possibly TRBD1 (5 bases). The CDR3 is 15 residues long. Germline V gene data show CDR1 as SGHRS and CDR2 as YFSETQ. The V end was cut by 0 bases, the J end by 6 bases, with 12 bases between. This chain's CDR3 is CASSLEEGRYEKLFF. For the CDR3, the DNA is TGCGCCAGCAGCTTGGAGGAGGGGCGTTATGAAAAACTGTTTTTT.

The rearrangement joins TRBV5-1 to TRBJ1-1; D is perhaps TRBD1 (6 bases). The CDR3 totals 15 residues. The germline V and J ends were trimmed by 2 bases and 4 bases, with 15 bases remaining between them. The germline V gene encodes CDR1 SGHRS and CDR2 YFSETQ. CDR3: CASSLELTGRTEAFF. CDR3 in DNA: TGCGCCAGCAGCTTAGAATTGACAGGCCGCACTGAAGCTTTCTTT.

This chain joins TRBV18 and TRBJ1-3, with unresolved D. CDR3 length: 15 amino acids. CDR1 is KGHSH and CDR2 is LQKENI in the germline V gene. V was clipped by 2 bases and J by 7 bases, with 15 bases between them. This CDR3 is CASSPSAPTGNTIYF. CDR3 DNA sequence: TGTGCCAGCTCACCATCGGCCCCAACCGGGAACACCATATATTTT.

In nucleotides, the CDR3 is TGCGCCAGCAGCTTCCGGGACAGACACACTCTAAACTACGAGCAGTACTTC. Amino acids: CASSFRDRHTLNYEQYF. This chain links TRBV5-1 with TRBJ2-7; 7 bases fit TRBD1. Trimming cost V 2 bases and J 3 bases; bases outside gene matches: 14. The germline V gene encodes CDR1 SGHRS and CDR2 YFSETQ. The CDR3 is made up of 17 amino acids. The variable domain in full, with the rest retrieved from reference TRBV5-1 and TRBJ2-7, is KAGVTQTPRYLIKTRGQQVTLSCSPISGHRSVSWYQQTPGQGLQFLFEYFSETQRNKGNFPGRFSGRQFSNSRSEMNVSTLELGDSALYLCASSFRDRHTLNYEQYFGPGTRLTVT.

The CDR3 coding sequence is TGTGCCAGCAGTAGACAGACTAGTGAGCAGTTCTTC. It codes for CASSRQTSEQFF. The gene calls are TRBV25-1 and TRBJ2-1; possible D gene TRBD2, 6 bases. Germline CDR1 and CDR2: MGHDK and SYGVNS. Trimming took 5 bases from V and 9 from J, leaving 11 bases between them. The CDR3 is 12 residues long.

This clonotype has more than one count but fewer than ten. The chain recombines TRBV20-1 with TRBJ1-1, with TRBD1 matching over 7 bases. CDR3 length equals 15 residues. J lost 1 base, V lost 1 base, and 6 bases had no gene match. Germline-derived CDR1 and CDR2 are DFQATT and SNEGSKA (reference sequence). The CDR3 sequence is CSARATGTENTEAFF. CDR3 coding DNA: TGCAGTGCTAGAGCAACCGGGACAGAGAACACTGAAGCTTTCTTT.